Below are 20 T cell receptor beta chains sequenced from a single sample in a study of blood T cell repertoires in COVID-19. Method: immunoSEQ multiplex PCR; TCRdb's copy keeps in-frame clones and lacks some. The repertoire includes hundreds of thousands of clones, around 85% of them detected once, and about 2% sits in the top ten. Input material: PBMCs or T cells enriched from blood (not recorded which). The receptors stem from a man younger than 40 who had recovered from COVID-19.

CDR3 amino acids: CASSFRRENTGELFF. CDR3 DNA: TGTGCCAGCAGCTTTCGACGGGAGAACACCGGGGAGCTGTTTTTT. The chain recombines TRBV7-2 with TRBJ2-2; D may be TRBD2 (5 bases). The V end lost 3 bases, the J end lost 1 base, and 9 bases lay between the germline ends. The length of the CDR3 is 15 residues. Germline loops: CDR1 SGHTA, CDR2 FQGNSA.

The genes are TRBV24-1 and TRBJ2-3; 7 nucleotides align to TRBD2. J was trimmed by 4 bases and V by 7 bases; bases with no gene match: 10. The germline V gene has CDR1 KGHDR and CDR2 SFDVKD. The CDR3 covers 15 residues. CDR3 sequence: CATSIGGNAADTQYF. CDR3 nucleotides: TGTGCCACCAGCATCGGGGGGAACGCTGCAGATACGCAGTATTTT.

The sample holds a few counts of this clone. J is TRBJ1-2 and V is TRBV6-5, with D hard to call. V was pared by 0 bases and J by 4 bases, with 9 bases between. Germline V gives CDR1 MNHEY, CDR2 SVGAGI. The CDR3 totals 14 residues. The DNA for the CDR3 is TGTGCCAGCAGTTACTCGGCGGGAGCCTATGGCTACACCTTC. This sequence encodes CASSYSAGAYGYTF.

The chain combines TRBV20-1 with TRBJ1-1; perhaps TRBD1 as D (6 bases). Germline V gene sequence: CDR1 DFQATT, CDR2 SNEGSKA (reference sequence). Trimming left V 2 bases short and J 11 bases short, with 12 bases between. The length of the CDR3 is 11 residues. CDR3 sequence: CSARPGQRAFF. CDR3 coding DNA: TGCAGTGCTAGACCGGGACAACGCGCTTTCTTT.

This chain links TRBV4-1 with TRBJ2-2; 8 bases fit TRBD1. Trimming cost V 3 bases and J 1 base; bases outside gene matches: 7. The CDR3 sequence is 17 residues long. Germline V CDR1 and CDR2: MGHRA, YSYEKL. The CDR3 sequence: CASSHPGQGGNTGELFF. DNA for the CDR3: TGCGCCAGCAGCCACCCCGGACAGGGCGGGAACACCGGGGAGCTGTTTTTT.

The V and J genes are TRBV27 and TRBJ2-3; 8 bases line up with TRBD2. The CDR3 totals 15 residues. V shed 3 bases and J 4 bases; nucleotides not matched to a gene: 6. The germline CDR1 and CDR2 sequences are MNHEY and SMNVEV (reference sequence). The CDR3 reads CASSFSGGAADTQYF. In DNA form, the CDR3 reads TGTGCCAGCAGTTTTTCCGGGGGGGCAGCAGATACGCAGTATTTT.

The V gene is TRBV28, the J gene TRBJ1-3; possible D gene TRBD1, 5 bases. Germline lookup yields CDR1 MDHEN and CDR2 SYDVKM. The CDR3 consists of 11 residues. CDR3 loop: CVIGAGNTIYF. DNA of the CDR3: TGTGTCATAGGGGCTGGAAACACCATATATTTT.

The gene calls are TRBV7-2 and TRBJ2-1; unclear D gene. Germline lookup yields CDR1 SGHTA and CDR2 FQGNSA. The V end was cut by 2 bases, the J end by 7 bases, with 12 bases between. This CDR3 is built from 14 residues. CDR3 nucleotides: TGTGCCAGCAGCTTATTCTCTAGTCCTAATGAGCAGTTCTTC. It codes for CASSLFSSPNEQFF.

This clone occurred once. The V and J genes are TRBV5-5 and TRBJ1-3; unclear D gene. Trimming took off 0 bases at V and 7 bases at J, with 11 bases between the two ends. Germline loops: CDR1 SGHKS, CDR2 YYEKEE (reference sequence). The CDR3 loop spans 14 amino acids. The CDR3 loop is CASSLDRARNTIYF. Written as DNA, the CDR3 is TGTGCCAGCAGCTTGGATCGAGCGCGCAACACCATATATTTT.

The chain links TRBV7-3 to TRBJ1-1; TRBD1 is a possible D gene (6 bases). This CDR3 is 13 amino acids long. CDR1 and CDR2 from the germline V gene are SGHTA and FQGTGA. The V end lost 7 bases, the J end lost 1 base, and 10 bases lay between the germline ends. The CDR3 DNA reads TGTGCCAGCACCCAGGGGTCGAACACTGAAGCTTTCTTT. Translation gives CASTQGSNTEAFF. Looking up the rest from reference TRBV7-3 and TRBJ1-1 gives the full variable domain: GAGVSQTPSNKVTEKGKYVELRCDPISGHTALYWYRQSLGQGPEFLIYFQGTGAADDSGLPNDRFFAVRPEGSVSTLKIQRTERGDSAVYLCASTQGSNTEAFFGQGTRLTVV.

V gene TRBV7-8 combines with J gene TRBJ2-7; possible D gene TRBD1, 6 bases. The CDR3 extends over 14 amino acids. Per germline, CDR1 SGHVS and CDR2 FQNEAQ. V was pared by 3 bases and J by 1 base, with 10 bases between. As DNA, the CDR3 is TGTGCCAGCAGCTTTGGGACACGATCCTACGAGCAGTACTTC. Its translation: CASSFGTRSYEQYF.

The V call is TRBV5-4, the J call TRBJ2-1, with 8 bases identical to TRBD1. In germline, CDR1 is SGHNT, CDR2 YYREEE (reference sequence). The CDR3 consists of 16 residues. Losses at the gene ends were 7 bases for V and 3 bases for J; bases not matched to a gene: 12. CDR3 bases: TGTGCCAGCTGCCCAGGGGGCACCAACAACTACAATGAGCAGTTCTTC. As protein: CASCPGGTNNYNEQFF.

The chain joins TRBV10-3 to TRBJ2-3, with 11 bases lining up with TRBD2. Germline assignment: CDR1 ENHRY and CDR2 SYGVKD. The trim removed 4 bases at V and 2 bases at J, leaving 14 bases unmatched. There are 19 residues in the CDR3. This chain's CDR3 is CAISGQGGLAGGPTDTQYF. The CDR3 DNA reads TGTGCCATCAGTGGACAGGGCGGGCTAGCGGGGGGACCCACAGATACGCAGTATTTT.

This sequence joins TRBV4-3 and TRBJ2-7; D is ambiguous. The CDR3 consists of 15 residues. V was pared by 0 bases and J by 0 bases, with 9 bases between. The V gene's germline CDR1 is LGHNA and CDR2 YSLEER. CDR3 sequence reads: CASSQDRRSSYEQYF. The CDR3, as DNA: TGCGCCAGCAGCCAAGACAGGCGAAGCTCCTACGAGCAGTACTTC.

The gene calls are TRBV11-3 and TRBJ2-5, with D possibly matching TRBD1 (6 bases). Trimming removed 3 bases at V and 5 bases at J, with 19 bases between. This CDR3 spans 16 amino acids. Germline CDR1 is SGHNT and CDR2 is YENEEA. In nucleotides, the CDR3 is TGTGCCAGCAGCTTGGGTCTCCTGGGGGCTAGGGAGACCCAGTACTTC. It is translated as CASSLGLLGARETQYF.

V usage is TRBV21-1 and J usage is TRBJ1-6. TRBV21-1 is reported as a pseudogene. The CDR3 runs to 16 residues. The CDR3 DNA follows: TGTGCCAGCAGCAAAATAGAGTCCCTCTATAATTCACCCCTCCACTTT. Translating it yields CASSKIESLYNSPLHF.

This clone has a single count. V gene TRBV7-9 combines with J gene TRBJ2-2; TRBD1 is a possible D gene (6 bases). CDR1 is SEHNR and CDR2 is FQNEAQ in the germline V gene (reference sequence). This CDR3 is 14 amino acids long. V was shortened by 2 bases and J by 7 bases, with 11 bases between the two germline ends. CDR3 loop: CASSLRTVGGELFF. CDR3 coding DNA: TGTGCCAGCAGCTTAAGGACAGTTGGCGGGGAGCTGTTTTTT.

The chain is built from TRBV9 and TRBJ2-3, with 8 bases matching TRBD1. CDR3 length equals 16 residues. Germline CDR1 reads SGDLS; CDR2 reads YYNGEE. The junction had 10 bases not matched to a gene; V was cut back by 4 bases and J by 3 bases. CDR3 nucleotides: TGTGCCAGCAGCCCCGGACAGGGACTTTCGACAGATACGCAGTATTTT. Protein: CASSPGQGLSTDTQYF.

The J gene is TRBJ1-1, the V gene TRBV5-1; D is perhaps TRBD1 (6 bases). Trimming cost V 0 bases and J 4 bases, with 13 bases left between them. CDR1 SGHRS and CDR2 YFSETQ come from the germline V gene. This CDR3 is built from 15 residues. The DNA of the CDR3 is TGCGCCAGCAGCTTGGTTATCAGGGGCAGCACTGAAGCTTTCTTT. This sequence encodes CASSLVIRGSTEAFF.

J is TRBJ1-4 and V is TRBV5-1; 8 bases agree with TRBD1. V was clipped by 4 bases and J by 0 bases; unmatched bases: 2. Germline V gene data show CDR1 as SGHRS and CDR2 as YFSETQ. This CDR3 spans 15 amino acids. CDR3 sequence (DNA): TGCGCCAGCAGCGAGACAGGGGCAACTAATGAAAAACTGTTTTTT. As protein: CASSETGATNEKLFF.